These 14 T cell receptor beta chains were all obtained from the same sample, sequenced in a study of CD8+CD57+ T cells in acquired aplastic anemia. Genomic DNA constituted the template upon which TCR beta VDJ and CDR3 profiling was performed. TCRdb reprocessed the reads with MiXCR, giving one entry per CDR3 protein. The sample has a few hundred thousand distinct CDR3 sequences; roughly 33% are singletons. The sample was sorted CD4+, CD8+, or CD8+CD57+ T cells (not recorded which) from PBMCs. The receptors were sampled from a human donor in good health, serving as a control.

This clonotype was seen repeatedly, ten times or more. This chain connects TRBV20-1 to TRBJ2-7, with D possibly called TRBD1 or TRBD2 (5 bases each). CDR1 is DFQATT and CDR2 is SNEGSKA in the germline V gene (reference sequence). V lost 6 bases and J 3 bases, leaving 24 bases between the germline ends. This CDR3 has 16 residues. The CDR3 here is CSAHHTVAGSLYEQYF. DNA for the CDR3: TGCAGTGCCCACCACACTGTGGCAGGGAGCCTCTACGAGCAGTACTTC.

The chain combines TRBV19 with TRBJ1-2, with D possibly matching TRBD1 (6 bases). In germline, CDR1 is LNHDA, CDR2 SQIVND (reference sequence). V was shortened by 3 bases and J by 3 bases, with 8 bases between the two germline ends. CDR3 length: 13 residues. CDR3 nucleotide sequence: TGTGCCAGTAGTATGACAGGCGACTATGGCTACACCTTC. This gives the protein CASSMTGDYGYTF.

The chain has TRBV27 and TRBJ1-4, with D perhaps TRBD1 (5 bases). In germline, CDR1 is MNHEY, CDR2 SMNVEV (reference sequence). V was trimmed by 5 bases and J by 5 bases, leaving 18 bases between them. The CDR3 extends over 16 amino acids. The CDR3 DNA reads as TGTGCCAGCAGTGTAGACCGGGACCGACTAAATGAAAAACTGTTTTTT. Amino acids: CASSVDRDRLNEKLFF. Combining the CDR3 with reference TRBV27 and TRBJ1-4 gives the whole variable domain EAQVTQNPRYLITVTGKKLTVTCSQNMNHEYMSWYRQDPGLGLRQIYYSMNVEVTDKGDVPEGYKVSRKEKRNFPLILESPSPNQTSLYFCASSVDRDRLNEKLFFGSGTQLSVL.

About this clonotype: Because it lacks the conserved phenylalanine or tryptophan at the end, this CDR3 is likely a read error. No DNA is shown, since the ends of the CDR3 on it are uncertain; the CDR3 is the one TCRdb lists. The chain has TRBV2 and TRBJ1-4; TRBD1, as called in the table, went unchecked against the DNA. Per the germline V gene, CDR1 is SNHLY and CDR2 is FYNNEI. The CDR3 has 10 amino acids, counting both end residues. This CDR3 reads CASSEDRGLG.

This clonotype has only a few counts. The chain is built from TRBV6-2 or TRBV6-3 and TRBJ2-1; maybe TRBD1 (6 bases). Germline V gene sequence: CDR1 MNHEY, CDR2 SVGEGT. This CDR3 is 17 amino acids long. The V and J ends lost 1 base and 7 bases respectively, with 20 bases between them. The CDR3, as DNA: TGTGCCAGCAGTTACTGGGCCCTGACGAGCAGGGGAAATGAGCAGTTCTTC. It encodes CASSYWALTSRGNEQFF.

This clonotype showed up many times. This chain joins TRBV30 and TRBJ1-6; D gene ambiguous. V lost 1 base, J lost 14 bases, and 12 bases lay in between. This CDR3 spans 12 amino acids. Germline-derived CDR1 and CDR2 are GTSNPN and SVGIG (reference sequence). CDR3 residues: CAWSAVSPTLHF. The DNA for the CDR3 is TGTGCCTGGAGTGCTGTATCCCCTACCCTCCACTTT.

This clonotype was picked up many times. The chain has TRBV15 and TRBJ2-7, with 13 positions matching TRBD2. Trimming at V came to 0 bases and at J to 1 base, leaving 15 bases not matched to a gene. Germline V gives CDR1 LNHNV, CDR2 YYDKDF (reference sequence). This CDR3 comprises 21 residues. CDR3 amino acids: CATSRDVSYGTSGTQSYEQYF. CDR3 sequence (DNA): TGTGCCACCAGCAGAGACGTTAGTTATGGGACTAGCGGGACCCAGTCCTACGAGCAGTACTTC.

The J gene is TRBJ2-4, the V gene TRBV11-1; 7 nucleotides line up with TRBD2. CDR3 length: 15 residues. Losses at the gene ends were 5 bases for V and 3 bases for J; bases not matched to a gene: 7. Germline CDR1 and CDR2: SGHAT and FQDESV (reference sequence). The CDR3 sequence: CASSLGEGLKNIQYF. CDR3 in DNA: TGTGCCAGCAGCCTTGGGGAGGGGCTCAAAAACATTCAGTACTTC.

This clonotype was detected ten times or more. The V and J genes are TRBV29-1 and TRBJ2-5, with TRBD1 matching 8 bases. J was trimmed by 7 bases and V by 7 bases; bases with no gene match: 20. This CDR3 spans 16 amino acids. CDR1 is SQVTM, CDR2 ANQGSEA, per germline. The CDR3 DNA sequence: TGCAGCGCGTCCGGGACAGGCCTCCTGGGATATGTGACCCAGTACTTC. Protein sequence: CSASGTGLLGYVTQYF.

The chain employs TRBV19 and TRBJ1-2; 8 nucleotides match TRBD1. The CDR3 is 12 amino acids. V shed 10 bases and J 10 bases; nucleotides not matched to a gene: 11. The germline CDR1 and CDR2 sequences are LNHDA and SQIVND (reference sequence). The CDR3 is CATQGQGIDYTF. The DNA for the CDR3 is TGTGCCACCCAAGGACAGGGAATTGACTACACCTTC. The entire variable domain, with the rest obtained from reference TRBV19 and TRBJ1-2, is as follows: DGGITQSPKYLFRKEGQNVTLSCEQNLNHDAMYWYRQDPGQGLRLIYYSQIVNDFQKGDIAEGYSVSREKKESFPLTVTSAQKNPTAFYLCATQGQGIDYTFGSGTRLTVV.

This rearrangement joins TRBV12-3 or TRBV12-4 to TRBJ2-7, with 12 nucleotides matching TRBD1. The CDR3 consists of 16 residues. Losses at the gene ends were 3 bases for V and 0 bases for J; bases not matched to a gene: 3. CDR3 nucleotide sequence: TGTGCCAGCAGTTTTGGGACAGGGGGCACCTCCTACGAGCAGTACTTC. Protein sequence: CASSFGTGGTSYEQYF.

This clonotype has only one observation. V usage is TRBV2 and J usage is TRBJ2-1; 11 bases are a match to TRBD1. The CDR3 spans 15 residues. The ends lost 6 bases at V and 12 bases at J; junction bases unmatched: 13. The V gene's germline CDR1 is SNHLY and CDR2 FYNNEI. The DNA for the CDR3 is TGTGCCAGCAGCGGAGGACAGGGGGCCTTGAGTGGGCAGTTCTTC. This encodes CASSGGQGALSGQFF.

About this clonotype itself: The conserved closing phenylalanine or tryptophan is absent in this CDR3, likely reflecting a read error. This chain joins TRBV5-1 and TRBJ2-7; 8 positions match TRBD2. Germline CDR1 is SGHRS and CDR2 is YFSETQ. The V segment lost 1 base and the J segment 4 bases; nucleotides outside the gene matches: 13. The CDR3 length is 17 residues. CDR3 amino acids: CASSLSPAGALGYEQYL. Here the CDR3 DNA reads TGCGCCAGCAGCTTGTCACCAGCGGGAGCTCTTGGGTACGAGCAGTACCTC.

On this clonotype itself: A much larger clone lies a single base off, so this may be a read error. The chain employs TRBV5-6 and TRBJ1-5, with D perhaps TRBD1 (5 bases). The CDR3 is 18 residues long. The germline V gene has CDR1 SGHDT and CDR2 YYEEEE. V was pared by 2 bases and J by 4 bases, with 22 bases between. The CDR3 loop reads CASSLRGPGGWLNQPQHF. The DNA of the CDR3 is TGTGCCAGCAGCTTACGGGGACCGGGTGGTTGGCTAAATCAGCCCCAGCATTTT.